Listed below are T cell receptor beta chains from one sample, sequenced in a study of shared clonotypes between healthy human individuals. TCRdb keeps only in-frame clones here, not all; method: immunoSEQ multiplex PCR. Among 550,000 to 650,000 clones listed, approximately 96% were seen once. Specimen: naive CD8+ T cells sorted from blood. These receptors were taken from a woman in her 30s in good health. The conserved cysteine and the conserved F or W are not part of the CDR3 here. A row's size may be missing; if present it is once, few, many or a size class.

v_gene	abundance	CDR3aa
TRBV6-5	-	ASSVIGHLNTEAF
TRBV30	-	AWGPPKGFGYGYT
TRBV5-1	-	ASSFGIRGEDTGELF
TRBV28	-	ASKGGNDEKLF
TRBV27	-	ATQEGPGTNQETQY
TRBV4-1	-	ASSPTPDTGYT
TRBV19	once	ASMSDYNEQF
TRBV13	-	ASSPSTEAF
TRBV19	-	ASSAGQGHEQF
TRBV15	-	ATSSLAYAYEQY
TRBV6-1	-	ASSEADRGPYEQY
TRBV29-1	-	SVHSERGRRETQY
TRBV5-8	-	ASSKQGRTDTQY
TRBV7-9	-	ASSLSGTRAGGFQETQY
TRBV6-5	once	ASSYSRAHTEAF
TRBV6-5	-	ASSLGAAGNTIY
TRBV27	-	ASSFYGLAEETQY
TRBV28	-	ASSPGLAAFDTQY
TRBV28	-	ASSFLDRVEETQY
TRBV5-1	-	ASSLGPGGTYNEQF
TRBV27	-	ASSSDRVEQY
TRBV2	once	AILPAVSTDTQY
TRBV2	-	ASIGPSKNEKLF
TRBV9	-	ASSPYRVSGANVLT
TRBV29-1	-	SVAGGGGANVLT
TRBV4-1	-	ASSQEGQQGYT
TRBV27	-	ASSSAGVEQY
TRBV4-1	-	ASSQQAGGEQF
TRBV10-2	-	ASSEGTPQETQY
TRBV4-1	-	ASSLANSRTEAF
TRBV18	few	ASSPPRGTDISGNTIY
TRBV7-2	-	ASSPPPGLNNNEQF
TRBV2	-	ASSERGRTYNEQF
TRBV5-6	-	ASSFVGGYEQY
TRBV28	-	ASTPPGTSGKQY
TRBV5-4	-	ASSPIQGAEQY
TRBV5-4	-	ASSLGGYEQY
TRBV29-1	-	SVKTGEAYEQY
TRBV19	-	ASSLDRSFTDTQY
TRBV6-5	-	ASSYSTGETGELF
TRBV2	-	ASSVSQGSSLEAF
TRBV4-2	-	ASRGGEPAGANVLT
TRBV2	-	ASRLEMSYEQY
TRBV5-8	-	ASSPTPGQPQH
TRBV28	-	ASSLGRADYEQY
TRBV28	once	ASTQGEVQETQY
TRBV27	-	ASSSPRIGELF
TRBV20-1	-	SAETGYEQY
TRBV19	-	ASSTLERGVSYNEQF
TRBV11-2	-	ASSLDRDPHSYEQY
TRBV28	-	ASSSRLGYEQY
TRBV6-1	-	ASSEARGVTEAF
TRBV4-1	-	ASSPMSGAWEQY